Below are 20 T cell receptor beta chains sequenced from a single sample in a study of T cells in Graves' hyperthyroidism and ophthalmopathy. There were TCR beta CDR3 regions amplified from RNA transcripts. A first-round RT-PCR of the TCR CDR3 used the HTBI primer set. TCRdb fed the multiplex PCR reads into MiXCR, producing one record per CDR3 protein. This sample yields roughly 360,000 distinct CDR3 sequences, of which approximately 12% are seen a single time; less than 25% belongs to the top ten. Sequences were obtained from blood. Receptor source: a man aged 30 to 39 with Graves' hyperthyroidism that later progressed to Graves' ophthalmopathy.

The chain employs TRBV9 and TRBJ1-6, with D perhaps TRBD1 (5 bases). V shed 0 bases and J shed 5 bases, with 12 bases lying between them. CDR1 is SGDLS and CDR2 is YYNGEE in the germline V gene. The CDR3 is 16 amino acids. The CDR3 coding sequence is TGTGCCAGCAGCGTAGCCGGGGGAAGGAATAATTCACCCCTCCACTTT. Its protein is CASSVAGGRNNSPLHF. Supplemented by reference TRBV9 and TRBJ1-6, the full variable domain reads DSGVTQTPKHLITATGQRVTLRCSPRSGDLSVYWYQQSLDQGLQFLIQYYNGEERAKGNILERFSAQQFPDLHSELNLSSLELGDSALYFCASSVAGGRNNSPLHFGNGTRLTVT.

The V gene is TRBV12-3 or TRBV12-4, the J gene TRBJ2-3, with D possibly TRBD2 on 6 matching bases. Trimming took off 5 bases at V and 2 bases at J, with 17 bases between the two ends. This CDR3 is 16 amino acids long. The CDR3 DNA reads TGTGCCAGCAGTCCCCTCCGGGGGTCCTCCACAGATACGCAGTATTTT. Amino acid sequence: CASSPLRGSSTDTQYF.

The gene calls are TRBV5-4 and TRBJ1-1; no definite D call. Trimming stripped 0 bases from V and 11 bases from J, with 11 bases between. This CDR3 region has 12 residues. Germline CDR1 is SGHNT and CDR2 is YYREEE (reference sequence). The CDR3: CASSLDLLEAFF. The CDR3 nucleotides are TGTGCCAGCAGCTTGGATCTCCTGGAGGCTTTCTTT.

Comment on this clonotype: One base away lies a much larger clone, so this may be a sequencing read error. This chain uses TRBV6-1 with TRBJ1-2; weak D call: TRBD1 (5 bases). CDR3 length equals 16 residues. Trimming left V 10 bases short and J 5 bases short, with 26 bases between. Germline V gene sequence: CDR1 MNHNS, CDR2 SASEGT. In DNA, the CDR3 is TGTGCCAACAGACGGACACCTTTAGACGTCCGTTATGGCTACACCTTC. This codes for CANRRTPLDVRYGYTF.

V is TRBV30 and J is TRBJ2-7, with TRBD1 matching 10 bases. V gave up 4 bases and J gave up 3 bases; unmatched junction bases: 6. This CDR3 is 14 amino acids long. Per germline, CDR1 GTSNPN and CDR2 SVGIG (reference sequence). The CDR3 region has the DNA TGTGCCTGGACCCCGGGACAGGGGAACTACGAGCAGTACTTC. Protein sequence: CAWTPGQGNYEQYF. Drawing the rest from reference TRBV30 and TRBJ2-7, the complete variable domain is SQTIHQWPATLVQPVGSPLSLECTVEGTSNPNLYWYRQAAGRGLQLLFYSVGIGQISSEVPQNLSASRPQDRQFILSSKKLLLSDSGFYLCAWTPGQGNYEQYFGPGTRLTVT.

This clonotype has a count of ten or more. This chain links TRBV6-1 with TRBJ2-2; 10 positions match TRBD1. The germline gives CDR1 MNHNS, CDR2 SASEGT. The V segment lost 6 bases and the J segment 7 bases; nucleotides outside the gene matches: 5. The CDR3 sequence is 14 residues long. CDR3 nucleotide sequence: TGTGCCAGCAGAACGACAGGGGGCAACGGGGAGCTGTTTTTT. Protein: CASRTTGGNGELFF.

Many counts were recorded for this clonotype. The rearrangement links TRBV12-3 or TRBV12-4 to TRBJ1-2; TRBD1 matches at 9 bases. This CDR3 has 14 amino acids. V lost 5 bases to trimming and J lost 6 bases; unmatched junction nucleotides: 7. CDR3 in amino acids: CASSTLRDRDGYTF. The CDR3 DNA reads TGTGCCAGCAGTACTCTCCGGGACAGGGATGGCTACACCTTC.

This clonotype was observed many times. The rearrangement joins TRBV12-3 or TRBV12-4 to TRBJ2-7; maybe TRBD1 (5 bases). Trimming cost V 1 base and J 5 bases, with 9 bases left between them. The CDR3 runs to 13 residues. The CDR3 loop is CASSLVGRDEQYF. The CDR3 DNA reads as TGTGCCAGCAGTTTAGTCGGCAGGGACGAGCAGTACTTC.

The CDR3 nucleotides are TGTGCCAGTAGTGTGGACAGGAGGGGCTACGAGCAGTACTTC. It encodes CASSVDRRGYEQYF. The chain uses TRBV19 and TRBJ2-7; D possibly corresponds to TRBD1 (7 bases). The CDR3 has 14 amino acids. The V and J ends lost 5 bases and 3 bases respectively, with 14 bases between them. Germline V gives CDR1 LNHDA, CDR2 SQIVND (reference sequence).

Ten or more counts support this clonotype. The chain couples TRBV14 to TRBJ1-2; D might be TRBD1 (5 bases). The CDR3 extends over 16 amino acids. The V end lost 5 bases, the J end lost 4 bases, and 20 bases lay between the germline ends. CDR1 is SGHDN, CDR2 FVKESK, per germline. CDR3 bases: TGTGCCAGCAGCGGCCGGGACCTTTCTGGGAGCTATGGCTACACCTTC. Translating it yields CASSGRDLSGSYGYTF.

The chain carries TRBV29-1 and TRBJ1-6, with D maybe TRBD1 (5 bases). V shed 4 bases and J shed 8 bases, with 9 bases lying between them. Germline V gene data show CDR1 as SQVTM and CDR2 as ANQGSEA. This CDR3 is 12 amino acids long. The CDR3 bases are TGCAGCGTTGGGCAGGGTGATTCACCCCTCCACTTT. Translation gives CSVGQGDSPLHF.

Many counts were recorded for this clonotype. The J gene is TRBJ1-1, the V gene TRBV28; 10 nucleotides match TRBD1. CDR1 MDHEN and CDR2 SYDVKM come from the germline V gene. This CDR3 contains 13 residues. With V trimmed by 7 bases and J by 4 bases, 3 bases remained unmatched. Here the CDR3 reads CASKRTGGTEAFF. CDR3 sequence (DNA): TGTGCCAGCAAAAGGACAGGGGGCACTGAAGCTTTCTTT.

The rearrangement links TRBV20-1 to TRBJ2-3, with TRBD2 matching 7 bases. Germline trimming cut 3 bases from V and 1 base from J; bases unmatched to any gene: 10. The CDR3 has 16 amino acids. Looked up from germline, CDR1 is DFQATT and CDR2 is SNEGSKA (reference sequence). The CDR3 sequence: CSARRPGTTRTDTQYF. The CDR3 region has the DNA TGCAGTGCTAGGCGCCCCGGGACTACCCGCACAGATACGCAGTATTTT.

The genes are TRBV2 and TRBJ1-4; 7 bases map to TRBD1. Germline V gives CDR1 SNHLY, CDR2 FYNNEI. The CDR3 sequence is 14 residues long. Trimming cost V 4 bases and J 8 bases; bases outside gene matches: 7. CDR3 sequence: CASSGQGGLEKLFF. CDR3 nucleotides: TGTGCCAGCAGTGGACAGGGTGGTTTGGAAAAACTGTTTTTT.

V is TRBV6-2 or TRBV6-3 and J is TRBJ1-4; TRBD1 matches 9 bases. The junction had 9 bases not matched to a gene; V was cut back by 6 bases and J by 7 bases. Germline CDR1 and CDR2: MNHEY and SVGEGT. The CDR3 extends over 15 amino acids. The CDR3 nucleotides are TGTGCCAGCAGCCCAGGACAGGGGCGCAGTGAAAAACTGTTTTTT. It translates to CASSPGQGRSEKLFF.

A few counts support this clonotype. The chain couples TRBV9 to TRBJ2-1; D could derive from TRBD1 or TRBD2 (6 bases each). CDR1 is SGDLS and CDR2 is YYNGEE in the germline V gene. This CDR3 region has 15 residues. V lost 0 bases, J lost 4 bases, and 11 bases lay in between. This CDR3 is CASSVVGGTYNEQFF. The CDR3 DNA reads TGTGCCAGCAGCGTAGTGGGGGGCACGTACAATGAGCAGTTCTTC.

The CDR3, as DNA: TGTGCCAGCAGTGAAGGGGGTGGCTCCTACGAGCAGTACTTC. The encoded protein is CASSEGGGSYEQYF. The V call is TRBV6-2 or TRBV6-3, the J call TRBJ2-7, with D possibly matching TRBD1 (6 bases). With 5 bases removed from V and 0 bases from J, the gap between germline ends came to 11 bases. This CDR3 is built from 14 residues. The V gene's germline CDR1 is MNHEY and CDR2 SVGEGT.

V usage is TRBV24-1 and J usage is TRBJ2-3, with 9 positions matching TRBD2. CDR1 is KGHDR, CDR2 SFDVKD, per germline. With 4 bases clipped from V and 6 bases from J, the junction kept 13 bases outside the gene matches. This CDR3 contains 17 residues. CDR3 bases: TGTGCCACCAGTGACCATATAGCGGGGGATTCCAGGGATACGCAGTATTTT. This encodes CATSDHIAGDSRDTQYF.

Only a few counts were recorded for this clonotype. The V gene is TRBV6-2 or TRBV6-3, the J gene TRBJ1-2, with D perhaps TRBD1 (5 bases). Germline CDR1 MNHEY, CDR2 SVGEGT. Trimming left V 0 bases short and J 8 bases short, with 13 bases between. There are 14 residues in the CDR3. CDR3 nucleotide sequence: TGTGCCAGCAGTTACTCCCGGGACCGGGTAGGCTACACCTTC. Residues: CASSYSRDRVGYTF.

The table lists this clonotype with many counts. In DNA, the CDR3 is TGTGCCAGCAGACGGGCCGCGGGTGAAAAACTGTTTTTT. Amino acid sequence: CASRRAAGEKLFF. The chain carries TRBV13 and TRBJ1-4, with unresolved D. CDR1 is PRHDT, CDR2 FYEKMQ, per germline (reference sequence). The CDR3 consists of 13 residues. The ends were cut back, 6 bases at V and 7 bases at J, with 12 bases in the middle. Looking up the rest from reference TRBV13 and TRBJ1-4 gives the full variable domain: AAGVIQSPRHLIKEKRETATLKCYPIPRHDTVYWYQQGPGQDPQFLISFYEKMQSDKGSIPDRFSAQQFSDYHSELNMSSLELGDSALYFCASRRAAGEKLFFGSGTQLSVL.